What follows are 13 T cell receptor beta chains derived from one specimen sequenced in a study of identical twins. One entry per CDR3 protein results from TCRdb running MiXCR on the 5' RACE reads. The table records nearly 200,000 distinct CDR3 sequences, around 15% of them present only once. These data were likewise used in another study, on T cells expressing NK-cell markers.

Source material: CD8+ T cells sorted from blood. Receptor source: a woman under 30 in good health.

This clonotype was found many times. The chain combines TRBV3-1 with TRBJ2-1; D is unclear. Germline values: CDR1 LGHDT, CDR2 YNNKEL (reference sequence). The CDR3 contains 11 residues. Trimming took off 1 base at V and 15 bases at J, with 10 bases between the two ends. As DNA, the CDR3 is TGTGCCAGCAGCCAAGCGTCAAAACGGTTCTTC. Amino acid sequence: CASSQASKRFF.

This clonotype was observed a few times. The chain links TRBV7-9 to TRBJ2-3, with D possibly TRBD1 on 6 matching bases. V was cut by 11 bases and J by 2 bases, with 11 bases left in between. Germline V gives CDR1 SEHNR, CDR2 FQNEAQ (reference sequence). This CDR3 has 12 residues. The CDR3 DNA sequence: TGTGCCCTCCAGGGGTCCACAGATACGCAGTATTTT. Translation: CALQGSTDTQYF.

This clonotype showed up many times. The genes are TRBV5-1 and TRBJ2-7, with unresolved D. V lost 5 bases, J lost 5 bases, and 14 bases lay in between. This CDR3 is 13 amino acids long. Germline CDR1 SGHRS, CDR2 YFSETQ. The CDR3 loop is CASSVGDTDEQYF. The CDR3 DNA reads TGCGCCAGCAGTGTTGGGGATACCGACGAGCAGTACTTC. The full variable domain, completed using reference TRBV5-1 and TRBJ2-7, is KAGVTQTPRYLIKTRGQQVTLSCSPISGHRSVSWYQQTPGQGLQFLFEYFSETQRNKGNFPGRFSGRQFSNSRSEMNVSTLELGDSALYLCASSVGDTDEQYFGPGTRLTVT.

This clonotype was seen more than once but under ten times. V usage is TRBV29-1 and J usage is TRBJ1-1, with a possible D match to TRBD1 (5 bases). In germline, CDR1 is SQVTM, CDR2 ANQGSEA. V gave up 4 bases and J gave up 1 base, with 13 bases separating them. This CDR3 region has 14 residues. CDR3 sequence: CSVVTPQGNTEAFF. In nucleotides, the CDR3 is TGCAGCGTTGTGACCCCGCAGGGGAACACTGAAGCTTTCTTT. Together with reference TRBV29-1 and TRBJ1-1, the CDR3 gives the full variable domain: SAVISQKPSRDICQRGTSLTIQCQVDSQVTMMFWYRQQPGQSLTLIATANQGSEATYESGFVIDKFPISRPNLTFSTLTVSNMSPEDSSIYLCSVVTPQGNTEAFFGQGTRLTVV.

This clonotype was found many times. This rearrangement joins TRBV6-2 or TRBV6-3 to TRBJ2-1; TRBD1 might be the D (5 bases). Germline V CDR1 and CDR2: MNHEY, SVGEGT. The CDR3 contains 16 residues. The V gene lost 10 bases and the J gene lost 7 bases, with 26 bases spanning the gap. The CDR3, as DNA: TGTGCCACTACCTATTGGTTACAGGTAAACTGGAATGAGCAGTTCTTC. This encodes CATTYWLQVNWNEQFF.

V is TRBV11-3 and J is TRBJ2-7; TRBD2 agrees at 7 bases. The J segment lost 2 bases and the V segment lost 4 bases, leaving 5 bases of the junction unmatched. The germline CDR1 and CDR2 sequences are SGHNT and YENEEA. The CDR3 is 14 residues long. CDR3 nucleotides: TGTGCCAGCAGCTACCGACTAGCCCCCTACGAGCAGTACTTC. It codes for CASSYRLAPYEQYF.

At least ten counts were recorded for this clonotype. This sequence joins TRBV12-3 or TRBV12-4 and TRBJ2-2, with TRBD2 identical over 7 bases. The CDR3 spans 12 residues. Germline trimming cut 7 bases from V and 7 bases from J; bases unmatched to any gene: 3. The CDR3 coding sequence is TGTGCCAGCACCACGGGGGGCGGGGAGCTGTTTTTT. It yields the protein CASTTGGGELFF.

In its sample, this clonotype was seen many times. The V gene is TRBV6-5, the J gene TRBJ1-6; weak D call: TRBD1 (5 bases). V gave up 2 bases and J gave up 0 bases, with 11 bases separating them. This CDR3 has 17 amino acids. Germline V gene lookup returns CDR1 MNHEY and CDR2 SVGAGI. The CDR3 reads CASSYAGGSSYNSPLHF. In DNA form, the CDR3 reads TGTGCCAGCAGTTACGCCGGGGGGAGCTCCTATAATTCACCCCTCCACTTT.

The CDR3 region is CASSPRISTSYEQYF. CDR3 bases: TGTGCCAGCAGCCCGCGGATATCCACCTCCTACGAGCAGTACTTC. The rearrangement links TRBV13 to TRBJ2-7, with D unresolved. V was pared by 5 bases and J by 0 bases, with 14 bases between. CDR3 size: 15 residues. Germline V lookup: CDR1 PRHDT, CDR2 FYEKMQ (reference sequence).

This clonotype was observed a handful of times. The gene calls are TRBV7-8 and TRBJ1-2; D is ambiguous. The CDR3 sequence is 12 residues long. CDR1 is SGHVS, CDR2 FQNEAQ, per germline. V was clipped by 0 bases and J by 3 bases, with 2 bases between them. CDR3 in amino acids: CASSLADYGYTF. Written as DNA, the CDR3 is TGTGCCAGCAGCTTAGCAGACTATGGCTACACCTTC. Full variable domain (outside the CDR3, taken from reference TRBV7-8 and TRBJ1-2): GAGVSQSPRYKVAKRGQDVALRCDPISGHVSLFWYQQALGQGPEFLTYFQNEAQLDKSGLPSDRFFAERPEGSVSTLKIQRTQQEDSAVYLCASSLADYGYTFGSGTRLTVV.

The rearrangement joins TRBV12-5 to TRBJ2-4, with D hard to call. Germline assignment: CDR1 LGHNT and CDR2 FRNRAP. The CDR3 runs 12 residues. Trimming removed 1 base at V and 6 bases at J, with 4 bases between. CDR3 amino acids: CASGLGRNIQYF. CDR3 nucleotide sequence: TGTGCTAGTGGTTTGGGACGAAACATTCAGTACTTC.

In this sample, this clonotype turned up a few times. The rearrangement joins TRBV9 to TRBJ1-4, with a weak D call TRBD1 (5 bases). Trimming shortened V by 4 bases and J by 2 bases, and 12 bases separated the two germline ends. This CDR3 is built from 15 residues. CDR1 is SGDLS, CDR2 YYNGEE, per germline. The CDR3 loop is CASSPQGTTNEKLFF. Here the CDR3 DNA reads TGTGCCAGCAGCCCTCAGGGAACCACTAATGAAAAACTGTTTTTT.

This clonotype was picked up a small number of times. The chain employs TRBV12-3 or TRBV12-4 and TRBJ2-2; TRBD1 matches at 7 bases. The J segment lost 4 bases and the V segment lost 6 bases, leaving 11 bases of the junction unmatched. The CDR3 sequence is 16 residues long. CDR3 amino acids: CASRHTGEGVTGELFF. The CDR3 nucleotides read TGTGCCAGCAGACATACAGGGGAAGGGGTCACCGGGGAGCTGTTTTTT.